Each of the 30 T cell receptor beta chains below was sequenced from the same sample in a study of Ad26.COV2.S vaccination and SARS-CoV-2 variants. TCRdb's copy holds only in-frame clones and misses some; the assay was immunoSEQ multiplex PCR. The sample carries hundreds of thousands of clones, roughly 91% recorded once. Noted treatment: 15 to 20 received Ad26.COV2.S at low or high dose, single or two shots; 5 received placebo; per-sample allocation not given. Sampling took place 63 days after the first vaccine or placebo injection. The sequencing used peripheral blood, collected in a trial of Ad26.COV2.S vaccine versus placebo. The origin of the receptors is a person between 18 and 60 years old who received the Ad26.COV2.S COVID-19 vaccine or a placebo.

This rearrangement joins TRBV30 to TRBJ1-2; perhaps TRBD1 as D (6 bases). This CDR3 has 13 residues. Looked up from germline, CDR1 is GTSNPN and CDR2 is SVGIG (reference sequence). The ends were cut back, 3 bases at V and 8 bases at J, with 16 bases in the middle. CDR3 sequence: CAWRENRVGGYTF. DNA for the CDR3: TGTGCCTGGAGGGAGAACAGGGTCGGCGGCTACACCTTC.

The J gene is TRBJ2-7, the V gene TRBV6-2 or TRBV6-3, with 9 bases matching TRBD1. The J segment lost 6 bases and the V segment lost 2 bases, leaving 2 bases of the junction unmatched. The CDR3 has 13 amino acids. Germline loops: CDR1 MNHEY, CDR2 SVGEGT. The CDR3 loop reads CASSYADRGEQYF. CDR3 nucleotides: TGTGCCAGCAGTTACGCGGACAGGGGCGAGCAGTACTTC.

The V and J genes are TRBV19 and TRBJ2-1, with 10 positions matching TRBD2. Trimming took 5 bases from V and 8 from J; bases not matched to a gene: 15. The germline gives CDR1 LNHDA, CDR2 SQIVND (reference sequence). This CDR3 has 17 residues. Written as DNA, the CDR3 is TGTGCCAGTAGTCCCTCTAGCGGGGGCCCCTGGACCCATGAGCAGTTCTTC. The encoded protein is CASSPSSGGPWTHEQFF. The full variable domain, with the rest looked up from reference TRBV19 and TRBJ2-1, is DGGITQSPKYLFRKEGQNVTLSCEQNLNHDAMYWYRQDPGQGLRLIYYSQIVNDFQKGDIAEGYSVSREKKESFPLTVTSAQKNPTAFYLCASSPSSGGPWTHEQFFGPGTRLTVL.

The chain employs TRBV7-6 and TRBJ1-6; no clear D gene. V lost 5 bases, J lost 6 bases, and 8 bases lay in between. The CDR3 loop spans 13 amino acids. CDR1 SGHVS and CDR2 FNYEAQ come from the germline V gene. Here the CDR3 DNA reads TGTGCCAGCAGCCGATCGACTAATTCACCCCTCCACTTT. It codes for CASSRSTNSPLHF.

The V call is TRBV19, the J call TRBJ1-5; 7 bases match TRBD1. The CDR3 runs to 15 residues. Trimming took 5 bases from V and 1 from J; bases not matched to a gene: 5. Germline assignment: CDR1 LNHDA and CDR2 SQIVND (reference sequence). The CDR3 DNA is TGTGCCAGTAGTTTAACAGGGGAGAGCAATCAGCCCCAGCATTTT. Translating gives CASSLTGESNQPQHF. Supplemented by reference TRBV19 and TRBJ1-5, the full variable domain reads DGGITQSPKYLFRKEGQNVTLSCEQNLNHDAMYWYRQDPGQGLRLIYYSQIVNDFQKGDIAEGYSVSREKKESFPLTVTSAQKNPTAFYLCASSLTGESNQPQHFGDGTRLSIL.

The chain combines TRBV7-2 with TRBJ1-1, with D hard to call. The V end lost 5 bases, the J end lost 4 bases, and 14 bases lay between the germline ends. The CDR3 consists of 14 residues. CDR1 is SGHTA, CDR2 FQGNSA, per germline. For the CDR3, the DNA is TGTGCCAGCAGCGCCAGGACTGGGAGCACTGAAGCTTTCTTT. Amino acids: CASSARTGSTEAFF.

The DNA of the CDR3 is TGCGCCAGCAGCCCGACAGGGGGTGGTAGCTATGGCTACACCTTC. This codes for CASSPTGGGSYGYTF. The chain recombines TRBV5-1 with TRBJ1-2; 9 bases fit TRBD1. The V gene end was trimmed by 4 bases and the J gene end by 4 bases; junction bases not matched to a gene: 8. Germline V CDR1 and CDR2: SGHRS, YFSETQ. The length of the CDR3 is 15 residues.

The chain uses TRBV5-6 and TRBJ1-4; D gene ambiguous. CDR1 is SGHDT, CDR2 YYEEEE, per germline. The CDR3 contains 11 residues. V was cut by 2 bases and J by 10 bases, with 6 bases left in between. The DNA of the CDR3 is TGTGCCAGCAGCTTCAAGGGAAAACTGTTTTTT. Translated, it gives CASSFKGKLFF. The full variable domain, in which reference TRBV5-6 and TRBJ1-4 provide the parts outside the CDR3, is DAGVTQSPTHLIKTRGQQVTLRCSPKSGHDTVSWYQQALGQGPQFIFQYYEEEERQRGNFPDRFSGHQFPNYSSELNVNALLLGDSALYLCASSFKGKLFFGSGTQLSVL.

The chain has TRBV5-1 and TRBJ2-7, with a tentative D call TRBD1 (7 bases). CDR1 and CDR2 from the germline V gene are SGHRS and YFSETQ. The V and J ends lost 3 bases and 3 bases respectively, with 22 bases between them. The CDR3 covers 17 residues. The CDR3 DNA follows: TGCGCCAGCAGCTCACAAGTCGGGGGACAGACTTACTACGAGCAGTACTTC. Its translation: CASSSQVGGQTYYEQYF. The variable domain in full, completed from reference TRBV5-1 and TRBJ2-7, reads KAGVTQTPRYLIKTRGQQVTLSCSPISGHRSVSWYQQTPGQGLQFLFEYFSETQRNKGNFPGRFSGRQFSNSRSEMNVSTLELGDSALYLCASSSQVGGQTYYEQYFGPGTRLTVT.

The V gene is TRBV18, the J gene TRBJ1-1; D call uncertain. The V end was cut by 2 bases, the J end by 0 bases, with 7 bases between. There are 14 residues in the CDR3. CDR1 and CDR2 from the germline V gene are KGHSH and LQKENI. CDR3 sequence: CASSPVTLNTEAFF. The CDR3 bases are TGTGCCAGCTCACCAGTGACACTGAACACTGAAGCTTTCTTT.

The chain uses TRBV19 and TRBJ2-5; 9 positions match TRBD1. The CDR3 spans 14 residues. After removal of 4 bases from V and 3 bases from J, the junction contained 3 bases not matched to a gene. The germline V gene has CDR1 LNHDA and CDR2 SQIVND (reference sequence). The CDR3 loop reads CASSTGTGKETQYF. The CDR3 nucleotides read TGTGCCAGTAGTACCGGGACAGGGAAAGAGACCCAGTACTTC.

The chain has TRBV19 and TRBJ2-4, with TRBD1 matching over 8 bases. The CDR3 loop spans 13 amino acids. Germline assignment: CDR1 LNHDA and CDR2 SQIVND (reference sequence). V shed 5 bases and J 7 bases; nucleotides not matched to a gene: 4. As DNA, the CDR3 is TGTGCCAGTAGTGCGGGACAGGTCAACATTCAGTACTTC. Protein: CASSAGQVNIQYF.

The V gene is TRBV12-5, the J gene TRBJ1-3; D is perhaps TRBD1 (6 bases). The CDR3 consists of 11 residues. With 11 bases removed from V and 8 bases from J, the gap between germline ends came to 13 bases. Per the germline V gene, CDR1 is LGHNT and CDR2 is FRNRAP. CDR3 bases: TGTGCTGGAGGGGGGGGAGACACCATATATTTT. This encodes CAGGGGDTIYF.

This chain joins TRBV7-9 and TRBJ1-1; no clear D gene. The V gene's germline CDR1 is SEHNR and CDR2 FQNEAQ (reference sequence). The CDR3 length is 14 residues. Trimming cost V 4 bases and J 2 bases, with 11 bases left between them. CDR3 DNA sequence: TGTGCCAGCAGCTATGGCGGAACAAACACTGAAGCTTTCTTT. Residues: CASSYGGTNTEAFF.

This sequence joins TRBV19 and TRBJ2-6; no reliable D call. CDR3 length: 16 amino acids. V shed 8 bases and J shed 0 bases, with 14 bases lying between them. Per germline, CDR1 LNHDA and CDR2 SQIVND (reference sequence). In DNA, the CDR3 is TGTGCCAGTTCTGCGACACGACCCTCTGGGGCCAACGTCCTGACTTTC. Amino acid sequence: CASSATRPSGANVLTF.

The gene calls are TRBV6-5 and TRBJ2-2; D may be TRBD1 or TRBD2 (5 bases each). The CDR3 is 13 residues long. The germline V gene encodes CDR1 MNHEY and CDR2 SVGAGI. Between the trimmed V and J ends, which lost 8 bases and 6 bases, there was a span of 13 bases. This CDR3 is CASGASPPGELFF. The DNA for the CDR3 is TGTGCCAGCGGGGCTAGCCCCCCCGGGGAGCTGTTTTTT.

The J gene is TRBJ1-5, the V gene TRBV12-5; D unclear. V gave up 3 bases and J gave up 3 bases, with 21 bases separating them. CDR3 size: 18 residues. Germline V lookup: CDR1 LGHNT, CDR2 FRNRAP. In nucleotides, the CDR3 is TGTGCTAGTGGTTTCTTAAGGAGGCAGTCCCTAGCCAATCAGCCCCAGCATTTT. Its protein product is CASGFLRRQSLANQPQHF.

The V call is TRBV19, the J call TRBJ2-7; D is ambiguous. Germline values: CDR1 LNHDA, CDR2 SQIVND (reference sequence). V was cut by 1 base and J by 3 bases, with 13 bases left in between. CDR3 length equals 15 residues. CDR3 in amino acids: CASSIGPAGVYEQYF. The DNA for the CDR3 is TGTGCCAGTAGTATAGGTCCGGCTGGGGTCTACGAGCAGTACTTC.

The CDR3 here is CASSSDGTQYF. CDR3 coding DNA: TGCGCCAGCAGCTCCGACGGGACCCAGTACTTC. The rearrangement joins TRBV5-1 to TRBJ2-5; D is ambiguous. With 3 bases removed from V and 7 bases from J, the gap between germline ends came to 7 bases. Germline V CDR1 and CDR2: SGHRS, YFSETQ. The CDR3 loop spans 11 amino acids.

This sequence joins TRBV5-1 and TRBJ1-1, with TRBD1 matching over 7 bases. The CDR3 spans 15 residues. Germline values: CDR1 SGHRS, CDR2 YFSETQ. Trimming at V came to 5 bases and at J to 4 bases, leaving 11 bases not matched to a gene. Here the CDR3 reads CASRRQGMGSTEAFF. The CDR3, as DNA: TGCGCCAGCAGGCGACAGGGTATGGGTAGCACTGAAGCTTTCTTT.

The genes are TRBV9 and TRBJ1-2; the match to TRBD1 covers 7 bases. V lost 4 bases to trimming and J lost 3 bases; unmatched junction nucleotides: 15. The CDR3 totals 17 residues. From germline, CDR1 is SGDLS and CDR2 YYNGEE. The CDR3 sequence is CASSPGRTGTEYYGYTF. For the CDR3, the DNA is TGTGCCAGCAGCCCCGGGAGAACCGGGACAGAGTACTATGGCTACACCTTC.

The chain recombines TRBV5-4 with TRBJ1-1; 7 bases map to TRBD1. In germline, CDR1 is SGHNT, CDR2 YYREEE (reference sequence). The CDR3 is 17 residues long. Germline trimming cut 5 bases from V and 0 bases from J; bases unmatched to any gene: 13. This chain's CDR3 is CASSRGQGGYMNTEAFF. The CDR3 DNA follows: TGTGCCAGCAGTCGGGGGCAGGGGGGTTACATGAACACTGAAGCTTTCTTT.

This sequence joins TRBV27 and TRBJ1-2; D gene uncertain. Germline-derived CDR1 and CDR2 are MNHEY and SMNVEV (reference sequence). CDR3 length: 13 amino acids. Trimming stripped 2 bases from V and 6 bases from J, with 10 bases between. The CDR3 region has the DNA TGTGCCAGCAGTTTAAGCCTTCTCGATGGCTACACCTTC. Protein: CASSLSLLDGYTF.

This chain joins TRBV19 and TRBJ1-1; 8 bases agree with TRBD1. The V and J ends lost 4 bases and 10 bases, in that order; junction bases with no gene match: 8. Germline CDR1 and CDR2: LNHDA and SQIVND (reference sequence). This CDR3 comprises 13 residues. The CDR3 here is CASSNTQGAVAFF. The CDR3 DNA is TGTGCCAGTAGTAACACCCAGGGGGCCGTAGCTTTCTTT.

This clone was detected only once. The chain has TRBV11-3 and TRBJ2-7, with D possibly being TRBD1 (6 bases). The ends were cut back, 5 bases at V and 4 bases at J, with 15 bases in the middle. The CDR3 loop spans 14 amino acids. The germline V gene encodes CDR1 SGHNT and CDR2 YENEEA. The CDR3 coding sequence is TGTGCCAGCAGCCCCCTCGATGGACAGTACGAGCAGTACTTC. Amino acid sequence: CASSPLDGQYEQYF.

J is TRBJ2-7 and V is TRBV6-5, with a possible D match to TRBD2 (6 bases). Trimming pared 7 bases from V and 3 bases from J, leaving 19 bases between. The CDR3 is 15 residues long. From germline, CDR1 is MNHEY and CDR2 SVGAGI. The CDR3 is CASTPGRGQLYEQYF. The CDR3 nucleotides read TGTGCCAGCACCCCGGGGCGGGGTCAACTCTACGAGCAGTACTTC.

The rearrangement uses TRBV19 and TRBJ1-4; 8 bases match TRBD1. Germline CDR1 is LNHDA and CDR2 is SQIVND (reference sequence). V lost 4 bases to trimming and J lost 2 bases; unmatched junction nucleotides: 9. The CDR3 covers 17 residues. The CDR3: CASSTSTGTGTNEKLFF. CDR3 nucleotides: TGTGCCAGTAGTACTTCGACAGGGACAGGTACTAATGAAAAACTGTTTTTT.

The DNA for the CDR3 is TGTGCCAGCAGCGCAGGGAACTCACGGGGGGGAGAGACCCAGTACTTC. Translated, it gives CASSAGNSRGGETQYF. This sequence joins TRBV9 and TRBJ2-5; 8 bases agree with TRBD2. J was trimmed by 4 bases and V by 3 bases; bases with no gene match: 11. The CDR3 has 16 residues. CDR1 and CDR2 from the germline V gene are SGDLS and YYNGEE. The full variable domain, in which reference TRBV9 and TRBJ2-5 provide the parts outside the CDR3, is DSGVTQTPKHLITATGQRVTLRCSPRSGDLSVYWYQQSLDQGLQFLIQYYNGEERAKGNILERFSAQQFPDLHSELNLSSLELGDSALYFCASSAGNSRGGETQYFGPGTRLLVL.

J is TRBJ1-4 and V is TRBV4-3; D gene unclear. The CDR3 is made up of 17 amino acids. Trimming removed 4 bases at V and 0 bases at J, with 15 bases between. Germline values: CDR1 LGHNA, CDR2 YSLEER. The CDR3 here is CASSRGVYLATNEKLFF. In nucleotides, the CDR3 is TGCGCCAGCAGCCGCGGCGTGTATCTCGCAACTAATGAAAAACTGTTTTTT.

V is TRBV6-5 and J is TRBJ2-7; D is perhaps TRBD1 (5 bases). Germline V lookup: CDR1 MNHEY, CDR2 SVGAGI. The CDR3 consists of 15 residues. The V end lost 3 bases, the J end lost 6 bases, and 18 bases lay between the germline ends. The CDR3 loop reads CASSYDPQAVLEQYF. The DNA of the CDR3 is TGTGCCAGCAGTTATGACCCACAGGCCGTCCTCGAGCAGTACTTC.